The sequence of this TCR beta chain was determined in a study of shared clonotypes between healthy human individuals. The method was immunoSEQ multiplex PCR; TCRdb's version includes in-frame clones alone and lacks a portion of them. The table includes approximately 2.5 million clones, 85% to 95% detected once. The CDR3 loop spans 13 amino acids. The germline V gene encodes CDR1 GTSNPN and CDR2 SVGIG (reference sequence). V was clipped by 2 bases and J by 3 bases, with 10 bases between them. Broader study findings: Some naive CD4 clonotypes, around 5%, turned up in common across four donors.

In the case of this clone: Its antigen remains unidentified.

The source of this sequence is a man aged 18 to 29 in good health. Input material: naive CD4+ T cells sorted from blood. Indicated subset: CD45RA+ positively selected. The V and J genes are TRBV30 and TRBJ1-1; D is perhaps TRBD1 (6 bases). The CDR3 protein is CAWSFKGDTEAFF. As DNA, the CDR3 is TGTGCCTGGAGTTTTAAGGGGGACACTGAAGCTTTCTTT.